A single sample is the source of the 23 T cell receptor beta chains below, sequenced in a study of immune cell composition in non-small cell lung cancer. The assay was immunoSEQ multiplex PCR, and TCRdb's table has in-frame clones only and misses some. Of under 5,000 clones in the sample, 76% were seen once. The sequencing sample was made of lung tumor tissue. These receptors all come from a human donor with non-small cell lung cancer.

This clone turned up a few times. J is TRBJ2-3 and V is TRBV7-3; the D gene is possibly TRBD2 (7 bases). Germline V gene sequence: CDR1 SGHTA, CDR2 FQGTGA. V was clipped by 4 bases and J by 5 bases, with 16 bases between them. CDR3 length: 15 amino acids. CDR3 nucleotides: TGTGCCAGCAGCTCGACTAGAGGGGGGGTAGATACGCAGTATTTT. This encodes CASSSTRGGVDTQYF.

CDR3 region: CAWSRQGRDTQYF. CDR3 DNA sequence: TGTGCCTGGAGTCGACAGGGGCGGGATACGCAGTATTTT. This chain connects TRBV30 to TRBJ2-3, with 8 positions matching TRBD1. The ends lost 2 bases at V and 6 bases at J; junction bases unmatched: 4. Per the germline V gene, CDR1 is GTSNPN and CDR2 is SVGIG (reference sequence). The CDR3 length is 13 residues.

The V and J genes are TRBV7-6 and TRBJ1-4, with TRBD1 matching over 8 bases. The CDR3 has 15 amino acids. Trimming removed 4 bases from V and 4 bases from J; junction bases left unmatched: 5. Germline-derived CDR1 and CDR2 are SGHVS and FNYEAQ. The CDR3 region is CASSSGTGRNEKLFF. For the CDR3, the DNA is TGTGCCAGCAGCTCTGGGACAGGCCGTAATGAAAAACTGTTTTTT.

The chain joins TRBV5-6 to TRBJ2-7; 14 nucleotides match TRBD2. There are 15 residues in the CDR3. From germline, CDR1 is SGHDT and CDR2 YYEEEE. V shed 0 bases, J shed 5 bases, and the junction held 1 base outside the gene matches. The CDR3 sequence: CASSLGLAGGNEQYF. DNA for the CDR3: TGTGCCAGCAGCTTGGGACTAGCGGGAGGGAACGAGCAGTACTTC. Full variable domain (remainder filled in from reference TRBV5-6 and TRBJ2-7): DAGVTQSPTHLIKTRGQQVTLRCSPKSGHDTVSWYQQALGQGPQFIFQYYEEEERQRGNFPDRFSGHQFPNYSSELNVNALLLGDSALYLCASSLGLAGGNEQYFGPGTRLTVT.

The rearrangement joins TRBV5-1 to TRBJ2-1; D perhaps matches TRBD2 (6 bases). Per the germline V gene, CDR1 is SGHRS and CDR2 is YFSETQ. This CDR3 is built from 14 residues. The germline V and J ends were trimmed by 0 bases and 8 bases, with 12 bases remaining between them. CDR3 in amino acids: CASSLAGLADEQFF. The CDR3 nucleotides are TGCGCCAGCAGCTTGGCCGGGTTAGCGGATGAGCAGTTCTTC.

The chain employs TRBV10-3 and TRBJ2-2; D may be TRBD1 (6 bases). Germline V gene lookup returns CDR1 ENHRY and CDR2 SYGVKD. The CDR3 consists of 15 residues. V was trimmed by 6 bases and J by 7 bases, leaving 18 bases between them. In nucleotides, the CDR3 is TGTGCCATCAGATCAACCGGGACAACTGACGGGGAGCTGTTTTTT. Translation gives CAIRSTGTTDGELFF.

V and J are TRBV27 and TRBJ2-7; 7 bases are a match to TRBD1. The V gene end was trimmed by 4 bases and the J gene end by 3 bases; junction bases not matched to a gene: 6. This CDR3 region has 14 residues. CDR1 is MNHEY, CDR2 SMNVEV, per germline (reference sequence). CDR3: CASSSPGQSYEQYF. CDR3 bases: TGTGCCAGCAGTTCTCCGGGACAGAGCTACGAGCAGTACTTC.

This clone was counted a single time. V and J are TRBV28 and TRBJ2-1; D unclear. Germline V gene sequence: CDR1 MDHEN, CDR2 SYDVKM. The V end lost 10 bases, the J end lost 5 bases, and 18 bases lay between the germline ends. The CDR3 has 14 residues. The CDR3 protein is CAIQSMLEDNEQFF. The CDR3 nucleotides are TGTGCCATCCAGTCGATGCTAGAAGACAATGAGCAGTTCTTC.

Only one count was recorded for this clone. The chain uses TRBV25-1 and TRBJ2-7; TRBD1 is a possible D gene (6 bases). In germline, CDR1 is MGHDK, CDR2 SYGVNS. V lost 5 bases to trimming and J lost 3 bases, with 11 bases between them. The CDR3 extends over 13 amino acids. CDR3 in amino acids: CASSTTGHYEQYF. In DNA, the CDR3 is TGTGCCAGCAGTACGACAGGACACTACGAGCAGTACTTC.

For this clone: In the same sample, other DNA sequences code for this CDR3. V and J are TRBV7-8 and TRBJ2-6; unclear D gene. Germline V CDR1 and CDR2: SGHVS, FQNEAQ. V was cut by 5 bases and J by 0 bases, with 8 bases left in between. The CDR3 covers 15 residues. CDR3 nucleotide sequence: TGTGCCAGCAGCCTGCCCAGCTCTGGGGCCAACGTCCTGACTTTC. Its translation: CASSLPSSGANVLTF. Supplemented by reference TRBV7-8 and TRBJ2-6, the full variable domain reads GAGVSQSPRYKVAKRGQDVALRCDPISGHVSLFWYQQALGQGPEFLTYFQNEAQLDKSGLPSDRFFAERPEGSVSTLKIQRTQQEDSAVYLCASSLPSSGANVLTFGAGSRLTVL.

The table lists this clone with a few counts. This rearrangement joins TRBV7-2 to TRBJ1-5; D unresolved. This CDR3 region has 12 residues. The germline gives CDR1 SGHTA, CDR2 FQGNSA. V lost 3 bases, J lost 7 bases, and 7 bases lay in between. In DNA, the CDR3 is TGTGCCAGCAGCTTTTCGGGACAGCCCCAGCATTTT. Amino acid sequence: CASSFSGQPQHF.

This chain uses TRBV10-1 with TRBJ2-2; D is ambiguous. The CDR3 contains 13 residues. V lost 1 base and J lost 6, with 6 bases in between. Looked up from germline, CDR1 is WNHNN and CDR2 is SYGVQD (reference sequence). Here the CDR3 reads CASSELSPGELFF. The CDR3 DNA reads as TGCGCCAGCAGTGAGTTAAGCCCCGGGGAGCTGTTTTTT.

The rearrangement joins TRBV4-3 to TRBJ1-5; unclear D gene. This CDR3 is built from 13 residues. Germline CDR1 and CDR2: LGHNA and YSLEER. The germline V and J ends were trimmed by 3 bases and 9 bases, with 12 bases remaining between them. CDR3: CASSQVPGSPQHF. In DNA, the CDR3 is TGCGCCAGCAGCCAGGTCCCGGGGTCGCCCCAGCATTTT.

This clone was observed a single time. This rearrangement joins TRBV5-1 to TRBJ2-5; D might be TRBD2 (5 bases). Germline-derived CDR1 and CDR2 are SGHRS and YFSETQ. The V gene lost 0 bases and the J gene lost 5 bases, with 14 bases spanning the gap. The length of the CDR3 is 15 residues. This chain's CDR3 is CASSLAPSRGETQYF. CDR3 nucleotide sequence: TGCGCCAGCAGCTTGGCCCCTAGTAGAGGGGAGACCCAGTACTTC.

The rearrangement joins TRBV5-1 to TRBJ2-1; TRBD2 matches at 12 bases. Trimming cost V 0 bases and J 8 bases; bases outside gene matches: 9. The CDR3 is 17 amino acids. CDR1 and CDR2 from the germline V gene are SGHRS and YFSETQ. CDR3 in amino acids: CASSLAASGGAWDEQFF. CDR3 nucleotides: TGCGCCAGCAGCTTGGCGGCTAGCGGGGGGGCCTGGGATGAGCAGTTCTTC.

The rearrangement uses TRBV27 and TRBJ2-2; 9 nucleotides line up with TRBD2. V shed 8 bases and J 4 bases; nucleotides not matched to a gene: 11. This CDR3 spans 16 amino acids. Germline assignment: CDR1 MNHEY and CDR2 SMNVEV (reference sequence). DNA of the CDR3: TGTGCCAGCGGGGGTAGCGGGAGTGTAGGCACCGGGGAGCTGTTTTTT. It translates to CASGGSGSVGTGELFF.

This clone was seen a few times. The chain joins TRBV7-2 to TRBJ1-2, with 8 bases fitting TRBD1. The V segment lost 2 bases and the J segment 4 bases; nucleotides outside the gene matches: 6. In germline, CDR1 is SGHTA, CDR2 FQGNSA. This CDR3 is 15 amino acids long. The CDR3 bases are TGTGCCAGCAGCTTAAACCAGGGGGCTGTCTATGGCTACACCTTC. It translates to CASSLNQGAVYGYTF.

The chain couples TRBV28 to TRBJ1-2; D uncertain. The CDR3 length is 13 residues. Looked up from germline, CDR1 is MDHEN and CDR2 is SYDVKM. V was pared by 8 bases and J by 0 bases, with 10 bases between. CDR3 residues: CASAGYSNYGYTF. The CDR3 DNA reads TGTGCCAGCGCGGGGTACTCTAACTATGGCTACACCTTC.

This clone has a handful of counts. The V and J genes are TRBV4-2 and TRBJ2-5, with 10 positions matching TRBD2. V shed 1 base and J 1 base; nucleotides not matched to a gene: 0. Germline V gene lookup returns CDR1 LGHNA and CDR2 YNFKEQ. The CDR3 has 15 residues. The chain's CDR3 is CASSQGTSGQETQYF. The CDR3 region has the DNA TGTGCCAGCAGCCAAGGGACTAGCGGCCAAGAGACCCAGTACTTC.

The gene calls are TRBV30 and TRBJ2-7, with a tentative D call TRBD1 (6 bases). Germline CDR1 reads GTSNPN; CDR2 reads SVGIG (reference sequence). The CDR3 covers 14 residues. The germline V and J ends were trimmed by 0 bases and 4 bases, with 13 bases remaining between them. The CDR3 is CAWSVGGGQYEQYF. Written as DNA, the CDR3 is TGTGCCTGGAGTGTAGGGGGTGGTCAATACGAGCAGTACTTC. Together with reference TRBV30 and TRBJ2-7, the CDR3 gives the full variable domain: SQTIHQWPATLVQPVGSPLSLECTVEGTSNPNLYWYRQAAGRGLQLLFYSVGIGQISSEVPQNLSASRPQDRQFILSSKKLLLSDSGFYLCAWSVGGGQYEQYFGPGTRLTVT.

This clone was recorded once. The CDR3 loop is CSVVDSNNYNEQFF. The CDR3 DNA sequence: TGCAGCGTTGTTGACAGCAATAACTACAATGAGCAGTTCTTC. V is TRBV29-1 and J is TRBJ2-1; possibly TRBD1 for D (5 bases). This CDR3 comprises 14 residues. From germline, CDR1 is SQVTM and CDR2 ANQGSEA. With 4 bases removed from V and 3 bases from J, the gap between germline ends came to 13 bases.

This chain joins TRBV5-4 and TRBJ2-5, with 12 bases aligning to TRBD2. CDR3 length: 16 residues. J gave up 2 bases and V 0 bases, and 2 bases lay outside the gene matches. CDR1 is SGHNT and CDR2 is YYREEE in the germline V gene (reference sequence). Written as DNA, the CDR3 is TGTGCCAGCAGCTTGGGGCTAGCGGGGGGGCAAGAGACCCAGTACTTC. Its protein is CASSLGLAGGQETQYF.

This clone has just one count. The V call is TRBV5-4, the J call TRBJ2-3; a possible D gene is TRBD1 (6 bases). This CDR3 region has 14 residues. The V end was cut by 0 bases, the J end by 3 bases, with 8 bases between. Germline V gene lookup returns CDR1 SGHNT and CDR2 YYREEE (reference sequence). The CDR3 sequence: CASSLDRGTDTQYF. CDR3 in DNA: TGTGCCAGCAGCTTGGATAGGGGGACAGATACGCAGTATTTT.